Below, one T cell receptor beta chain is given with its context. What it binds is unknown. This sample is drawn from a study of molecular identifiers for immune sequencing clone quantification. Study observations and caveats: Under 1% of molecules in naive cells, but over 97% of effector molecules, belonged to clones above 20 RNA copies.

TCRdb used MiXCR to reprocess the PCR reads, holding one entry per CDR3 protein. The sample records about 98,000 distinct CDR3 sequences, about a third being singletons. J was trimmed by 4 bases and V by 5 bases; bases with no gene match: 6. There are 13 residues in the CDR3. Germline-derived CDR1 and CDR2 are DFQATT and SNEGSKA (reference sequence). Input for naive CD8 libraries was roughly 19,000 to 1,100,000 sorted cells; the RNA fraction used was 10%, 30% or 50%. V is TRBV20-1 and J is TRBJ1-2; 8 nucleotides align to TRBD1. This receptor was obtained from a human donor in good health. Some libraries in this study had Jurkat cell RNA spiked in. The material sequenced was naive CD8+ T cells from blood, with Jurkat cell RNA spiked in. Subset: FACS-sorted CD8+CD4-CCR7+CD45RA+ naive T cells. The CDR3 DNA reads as TGCAGTGCTCCTGCAGGGGGCGGCTATGGCTACACCTTC. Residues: CSAPAGGGYGYTF.